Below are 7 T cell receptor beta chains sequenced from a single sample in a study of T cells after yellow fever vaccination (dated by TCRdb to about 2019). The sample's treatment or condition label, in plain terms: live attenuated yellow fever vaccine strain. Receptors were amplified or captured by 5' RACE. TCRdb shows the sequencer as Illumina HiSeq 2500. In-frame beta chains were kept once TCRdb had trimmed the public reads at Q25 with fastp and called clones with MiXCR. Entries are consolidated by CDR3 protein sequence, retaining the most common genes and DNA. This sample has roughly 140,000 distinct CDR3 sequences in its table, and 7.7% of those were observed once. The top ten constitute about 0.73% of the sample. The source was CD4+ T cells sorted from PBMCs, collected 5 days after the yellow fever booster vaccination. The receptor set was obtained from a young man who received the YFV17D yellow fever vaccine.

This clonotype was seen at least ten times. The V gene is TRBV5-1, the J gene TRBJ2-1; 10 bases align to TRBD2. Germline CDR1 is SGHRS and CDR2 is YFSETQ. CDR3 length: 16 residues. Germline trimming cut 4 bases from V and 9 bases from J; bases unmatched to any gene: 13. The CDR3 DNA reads TGCGCCAGCAGCGGCTTAGCGGGACTAGCGATGGGTGAGCAGTTCTTC. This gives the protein CASSGLAGLAMGEQFF.

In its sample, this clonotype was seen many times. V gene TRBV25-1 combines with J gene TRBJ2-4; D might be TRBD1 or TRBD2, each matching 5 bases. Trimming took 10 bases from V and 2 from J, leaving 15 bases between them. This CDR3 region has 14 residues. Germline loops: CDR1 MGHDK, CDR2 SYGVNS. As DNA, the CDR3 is TGTGCCACCGTCGGGACGGCTCCCAAAAACATTCAGTACTTC. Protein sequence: CATVGTAPKNIQYF.

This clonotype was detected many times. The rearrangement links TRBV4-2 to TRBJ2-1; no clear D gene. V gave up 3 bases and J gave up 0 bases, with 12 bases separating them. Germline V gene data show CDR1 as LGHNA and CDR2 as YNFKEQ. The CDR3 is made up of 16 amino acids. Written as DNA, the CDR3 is TGTGCCAGCAGCCAGACGTTAGTGGACTCCTACAATGAGCAGTTCTTC. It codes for CASSQTLVDSYNEQFF.

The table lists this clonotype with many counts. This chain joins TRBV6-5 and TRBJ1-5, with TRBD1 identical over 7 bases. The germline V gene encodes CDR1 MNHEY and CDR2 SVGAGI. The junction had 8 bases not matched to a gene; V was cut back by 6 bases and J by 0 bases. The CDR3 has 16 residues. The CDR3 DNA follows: TGTGCCAGCAGATCCGACAGGGACTATAGCAATCAGCCCCAGCATTTT. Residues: CASRSDRDYSNQPQHF.

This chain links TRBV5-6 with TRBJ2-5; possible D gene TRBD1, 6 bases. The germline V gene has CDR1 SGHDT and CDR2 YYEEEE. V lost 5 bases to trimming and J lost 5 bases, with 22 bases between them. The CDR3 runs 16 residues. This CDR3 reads CASRMLGGDEGETQYF. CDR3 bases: TGTGCCAGCAGGATGTTAGGGGGAGATGAGGGGGAGACCCAGTACTTC.

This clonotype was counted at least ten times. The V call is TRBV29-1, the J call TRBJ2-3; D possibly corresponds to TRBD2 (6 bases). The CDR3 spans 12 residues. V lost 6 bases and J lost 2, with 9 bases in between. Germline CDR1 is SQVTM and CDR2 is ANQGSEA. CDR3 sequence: CSVRTTTDTQYF. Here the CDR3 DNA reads TGCAGCGTAAGGACTACCACAGATACGCAGTATTTT.

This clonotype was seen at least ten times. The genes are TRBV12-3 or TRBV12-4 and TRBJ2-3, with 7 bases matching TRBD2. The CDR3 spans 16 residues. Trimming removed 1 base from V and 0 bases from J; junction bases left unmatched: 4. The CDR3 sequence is CASSLGAGVSTDTQYF. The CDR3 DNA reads TGTGCCAGCAGTTTAGGGGCGGGAGTGAGCACAGATACGCAGTATTTT.